A selection of T cell receptor beta chains follows, all from one sample in a study of shared clonotypes between healthy human individuals. The method was immunoSEQ multiplex PCR; TCRdb's version includes in-frame clones alone and lacks a portion of them. Of about 2 million clones listed, 85% to 95% are singletons. Sequencing was performed on naive CD4+ T cells sorted from blood. The receptors shown here come from a man between 18 and 35 years old in good health. Each CDR3 is given with its conserved first and last residue. D genes are given only for firm matches. Clone sizes are given selectively: once, few, many, or a class where the clone is expanded.

V: TRBV7-2
J: TRBJ1-2
D: .
size: .
DNA: TGTGCCAGCAGCTTGTATGACAGTACTAACTATGGCTACACCTTC
CDR3: CASSLYDSTNYGYTF

V: TRBV5-6
J: TRBJ1-3
D: .
size: .
DNA: TGTGCCAGCAGCTTGGCTATAAAGGAACTCTCTGGAAACACCATATATTTT
CDR3: CASSLAIKELSGNTIYF

V: TRBV19
J: TRBJ2-7
D: TRBD2
size: .
DNA: TGTGCCAGTAGTGGAGGGACTAGCGTCCACTCCTACGAGCAGTACTTC
CDR3: CASSGGTSVHSYEQYF

V: TRBV27
J: TRBJ2-2
D: TRBD2
size: .
DNA: TGTGCCAGCAGTTTAGGGACTAGCTCCGCCGGGGAGCTGTTTTTT
CDR3: CASSLGTSSAGELFF

V: TRBV27
J: TRBJ1-2
D: .
size: .
DNA: TGTGCCAGCAGTTCCCTCCCGCAGAGCCCTGAGTCTGGCTACACCTTC
CDR3: CASSSLPQSPESGYTF

V: TRBV7-9
J: TRBJ2-7
D: .
size: .
DNA: TGTGCCAGCAGCACCACACGAAACACTGACGAGCAGTACTTC
CDR3: CASSTTRNTDEQYF

V: TRBV6-5
J: TRBJ1-1
D: TRBD1
size: .
DNA: TGTGCCAGCAGTTACGCGGCCGGGACAGCGAACACTGAAGCTTTCTTT
CDR3: CASSYAAGTANTEAFF

V: TRBV7-9
J: TRBJ1-2
D: .
size: .
DNA: TGTGCCAGCAGAACCGGGTTTAACTATGGCTACACCTTC
CDR3: CASRTGFNYGYTF

V: TRBV6-5
J: TRBJ1-2
D: .
size: .
DNA: TGTGCCAGCAGTCCCGAGGCCACAGGGAACTATGGCTACACCTTC
CDR3: CASSPEATGNYGYTF

V: TRBV28
J: TRBJ2-7
D: .
size: .
DNA: TGTGCCAGCAGCCCGTACGGTCTAGGAAAGTACGAGCAGTACTTC
CDR3: CASSPYGLGKYEQYF

V: TRBV5-4
J: TRBJ1-3
D: .
size: .
DNA: TGTGCCAGCAGACAGGACCTCTCTGGAAACACCATATATTTT
CDR3: CASRQDLSGNTIYF

V: TRBV11-2
J: TRBJ1-2
D: TRBD1
size: .
DNA: TGTGCCAGCAGCTCTGGACAGGGGAATAACTATGGCTACACCTTC
CDR3: CASSSGQGNNYGYTF

V: TRBV27
J: TRBJ1-1
D: .
size: .
DNA: TGTGCCAGCAGTTTACGGCTGGGAGAAGCTTTCTTT
CDR3: CASSLRLGEAFF

V: TRBV30
J: TRBJ1-6
D: .
size: .
DNA: TGTGCCTGGACCCTACGGGGGATTAATTCACCCCTCCACTTT
CDR3: CAWTLRGINSPLHF

V: TRBV28
J: TRBJ2-2
D: TRBD1
size: .
DNA: TGTGCCAGCAGTCCATGGACAGGGGGCCCGGTTGACGGGGAGCTGTTTTTT
CDR3: CASSPWTGGPVDGELFF

V: TRBV11-2
J: TRBJ2-5
D: .
size: once
DNA: TGTGCCAGCAGCGGACTCCAAGAGACCCAGTACTTC
CDR3: CASSGLQETQYF

V: TRBV7-2
J: TRBJ2-7
D: .
size: .
DNA: TGTGCCAGCAGCTTATTTGCAGGGTTGACCTACGAGCAGTACTTC
CDR3: CASSLFAGLTYEQYF

V: TRBV5-6
J: TRBJ2-2
D: .
size: .
DNA: TGTGCCAGCAGCTTGGACAGAGTAGGCACCGGGGAGCTGTTTTTT
CDR3: CASSLDRVGTGELFF

V: TRBV4-1
J: TRBJ2-1
D: TRBD2
size: .
DNA: TGCGCCAGCAGCCAACCCCGGACTAGCGGGAGCAGACATGAGCAGTTCTTC
CDR3: CASSQPRTSGSRHEQFF

V: TRBV2
J: TRBJ1-1
D: .
size: .
DNA: TGTGCCAGCAGACCTCAGGGCATGAACACTGAAGCTTTCTTT
CDR3: CASRPQGMNTEAFF

V: TRBV6-5
J: TRBJ2-6
D: .
size: .
DNA: TGTGCCAGCAGTTACGGCTCTGGGGCCAACGTCCTGACTTTC
CDR3: CASSYGSGANVLTF

V: TRBV9
J: TRBJ2-2
D: .
size: .
DNA: TGTGCCAGCAGCGTAGTGTCGGGGTATTCTTCCACCGGGGAGCTGTTTTTT
CDR3: CASSVVSGYSSTGELFF

V: TRBV7-9
J: TRBJ1-1
D: .
size: .
DNA: TGTGCCAGCAGCTTAGCTGGGGGCGGGATGAACACTGAAGCTTTCTTT
CDR3: CASSLAGGGMNTEAFF

V: TRBV2
J: TRBJ2-7
D: .
size: .
DNA: TGTGCCAGCAGAGTAGACAGGAGCTCCTACGAGCAGTACTTC
CDR3: CASRVDRSSYEQYF

V: TRBV5-6
J: TRBJ1-1
D: TRBD1
size: .
DNA: TGTGCCAGCAGCTTGGACCGACAGGGATGGGCTTTCTTT
CDR3: CASSLDRQGWAFF

V: TRBV6-1
J: TRBJ2-7
D: TRBD2
size: .
DNA: TGTGCCAGCAGTGACCTTGCCTACTACCTAGCGGGGGGAATGTACGAGCAGTACTTC
CDR3: CASSDLAYYLAGGMYEQYF

V: TRBV7-2
J: TRBJ2-5
D: .
size: .
DNA: TGTGCCAGCAGCTTAGGGAGGGGTAGGGAGACCCAGTACTTC
CDR3: CASSLGRGRETQYF

V: TRBV27
J: TRBJ1-6
D: .
size: .
DNA: TGTGCCAGCACCCGCCGGGACCCTAATTCACCCCTCCACTTT
CDR3: CASTRRDPNSPLHF

V: TRBV11-2
J: TRBJ2-7
D: TRBD1
size: .
DNA: TGTGCCAGCAGCTTAGATCGGGACAGCCTCCAGTACTTC
CDR3: CASSLDRDSLQYF

V: TRBV7-9
J: TRBJ2-5
D: .
size: .
DNA: TGTGCCAGCAGCTTAGTGGCTACACAAGAGACCCAGTACTTC
CDR3: CASSLVATQETQYF

V: TRBV4-1
J: TRBJ1-1
D: .
size: .
DNA: TGCGCCAGCAGCCAAACGAGGGGATCGAACACTGAAGCTTTCTTT
CDR3: CASSQTRGSNTEAFF

V: TRBV6-6
J: TRBJ2-7
D: TRBD2
size: .
DNA: TGTGCCAGCTCAGCGGGAGAATACTACGAGCAGTACTTC
CDR3: CASSAGEYYEQYF

V: TRBV6-1
J: TRBJ2-5
D: .
size: .
DNA: TGTGCCAGCAGTGAACACCAGTACTTC
CDR3: CASSEHQYF

V: TRBV12-5
J: TRBJ1-6
D: .
size: once
DNA: TGTGCTAGTGCCGGGATCTATAATTCACCCCTCCACTTT
CDR3: CASAGIYNSPLHF

V: TRBV18
J: TRBJ1-4
D: .
size: .
DNA: TGTGCCAGCTCGTCAACGGCTAATGAAAAACTGTTTTTT
CDR3: CASSSTANEKLFF

V: TRBV6-1
J: TRBJ2-7
D: .
size: many
DNA: TGTGCCAGCACCCAAATATACGAGCAGTACTTC
CDR3: CASTQIYEQYF

V: TRBV4-1
J: TRBJ1-1
D: .
size: .
DNA: TGCGCCAGCAGCCAAGATCTCGGGGCCCGTGGCACTGAAGCTTTCTTT
CDR3: CASSQDLGARGTEAFF

V: TRBV9
J: TRBJ1-3
D: TRBD1
size: .
DNA: TGTGCCAGCAGCGTAGGACTGGACAGGAAATCTGGAAACACCATATATTTT
CDR3: CASSVGLDRKSGNTIYF

V: TRBV4-3
J: TRBJ1-6
D: .
size: .
DNA: TGCGCCAGCAGCCAAGAAAGGGGAACATCAGCTAATTCACCCCTCCACTTT
CDR3: CASSQERGTSANSPLHF

V: TRBV14
J: TRBJ1-6
D: .
size: .
DNA: TGTGCCAGCAGCCAACTTTCCAATTCACCCCTCCACTTT
CDR3: CASSQLSNSPLHF

V: TRBV6-6
J: TRBJ2-1
D: .
size: .
DNA: TGTGCCAGCAGGGCCGGTGTACCCTTCGACAATGAGCAGTTCTTC
CDR3: CASRAGVPFDNEQFF

V: TRBV2
J: TRBJ1-1
D: .
size: .
DNA: TGTGCCAGCAGTTCTGGCCCTGAAGCTTTCTTT
CDR3: CASSSGPEAFF

V: TRBV18
J: TRBJ1-2
D: .
size: .
DNA: TGTGCCAGCTCACCTACGACAGAGGGCTATGGCTACACCTTC
CDR3: CASSPTTEGYGYTF

V: TRBV5-1
J: TRBJ1-6
D: .
size: .
DNA: TGCGCCAGCAGCTCCCAGGGGTATAATTCACCCCTCCACTTT
CDR3: CASSSQGYNSPLHF

V: TRBV27
J: TRBJ2-1
D: TRBD2
size: .
DNA: TGTGCCAGCAGTGGCGGGGGGACCACCTACAATGAGCAGTTCTTC
CDR3: CASSGGGTTYNEQFF

V: TRBV7-9
J: TRBJ1-2
D: TRBD1
size: .
DNA: TGTGCCAGCAGCTTCTCCAGGGGGCGGGATGGCTACACCTTC
CDR3: CASSFSRGRDGYTF

V: TRBV18
J: TRBJ2-5
D: TRBD1
size: .
DNA: TGTGCCAGCTCATACACCCGGGACAGGGAAGGAGAGACCCAGTACTTC
CDR3: CASSYTRDREGETQYF

V: TRBV29-1
J: TRBJ1-1
D: .
size: .
DNA: TGCAGCGTTCTTGCGGCGAACACTGAAGCTTTCTTT
CDR3: CSVLAANTEAFF

V: TRBV18
J: TRBJ2-3
D: .
size: .
DNA: TGTGCCAGCTCACCACCAGGCAGGGTCGGCACAGATACGCAGTATTTT
CDR3: CASSPPGRVGTDTQYF

V: TRBV5-1
J: TRBJ1-6
D: TRBD1
size: .
DNA: TGCGCCAGCAGCGCGTACCAGGGGGTTGGTTCACCCCTCCACTTT
CDR3: CASSAYQGVGSPLHF

V: TRBV2
J: TRBJ2-2
D: .
size: .
DNA: TGTGCCAGCAGTGTGCAGGGGACCGCCACCGGGGAGCTGTTTTTT
CDR3: CASSVQGTATGELFF

V: TRBV14
J: TRBJ1-4
D: TRBD1
size: .
DNA: TGTGCCAGCAGCCAACTGGACAGGGATAATGAAAAACTGTTTTTT
CDR3: CASSQLDRDNEKLFF

V: TRBV6-5
J: TRBJ2-7
D: .
size: .
DNA: TGTGCCAGCAGTTATTCGGGCCGTAGCTCCTACGAGCAGTACTTC
CDR3: CASSYSGRSSYEQYF